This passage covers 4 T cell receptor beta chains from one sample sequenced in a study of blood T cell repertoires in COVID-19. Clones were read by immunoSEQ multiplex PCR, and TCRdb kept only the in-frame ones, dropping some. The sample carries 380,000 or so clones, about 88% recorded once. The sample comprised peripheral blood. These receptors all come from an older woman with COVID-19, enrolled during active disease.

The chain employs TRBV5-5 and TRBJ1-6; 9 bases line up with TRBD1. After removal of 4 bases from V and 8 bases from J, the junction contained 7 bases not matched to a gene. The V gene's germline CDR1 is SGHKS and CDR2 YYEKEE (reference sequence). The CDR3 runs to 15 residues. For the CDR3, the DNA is TGTGCCAGCAGCCTGGGACAGGGTAAGGATTCACCCCTCCACTTT. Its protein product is CASSLGQGKDSPLHF.

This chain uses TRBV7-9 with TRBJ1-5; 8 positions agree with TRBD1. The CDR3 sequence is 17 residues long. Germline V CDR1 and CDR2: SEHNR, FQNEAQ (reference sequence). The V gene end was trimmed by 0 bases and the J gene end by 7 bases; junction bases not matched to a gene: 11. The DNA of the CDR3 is TGTGCCAGCAGCTTAGCGCTGCAGCAGGGGGCCGGCCAGCCCCAGCATTTT. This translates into CASSLALQQGAGQPQHF.

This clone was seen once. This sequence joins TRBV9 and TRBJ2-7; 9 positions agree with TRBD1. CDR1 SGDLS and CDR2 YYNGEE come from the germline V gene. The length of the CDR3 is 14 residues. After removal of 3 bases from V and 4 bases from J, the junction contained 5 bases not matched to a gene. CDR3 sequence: CASSAAGTGYEQYF. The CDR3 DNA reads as TGTGCCAGCAGCGCAGCTGGGACAGGGTACGAGCAGTACTTC.

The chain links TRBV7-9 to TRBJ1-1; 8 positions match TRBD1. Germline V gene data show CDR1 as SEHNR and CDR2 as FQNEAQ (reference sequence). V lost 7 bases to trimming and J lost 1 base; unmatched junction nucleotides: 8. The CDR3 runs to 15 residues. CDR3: CASNRAGGPNTEAFF. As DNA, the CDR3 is TGTGCCAGCAACAGAGCAGGGGGCCCGAACACTGAAGCTTTCTTT.